This T cell receptor (beta chain) derives from a study of shared clonotypes between healthy human individuals. Study background: The plates for each donor numbered three CD4 naive, three CD4 memory, two CD8 naive and one CD8 memory. Findings of the study overall: Clonotype sharing among the donors was expected to vary with sequencing depth.

Measured with immunoSEQ multiplex PCR; TCRdb has only the in-frame clones, and not every one. The data show about 380,000 clones, around 96% seen once. V dropped 3 bases and J dropped 8; count of bases not matched to a gene: 5. The CDR3 spans 14 residues. Germline loops: CDR1 MDHEN, CDR2 SYDVKM. On this clone itself: Its antigen remains unidentified.

This receptor was taken from a man aged 25 to 45 in good health. The genes are TRBV28 and TRBJ2-1; 9 positions match TRBD1. Specimen: memory CD8+ T cells sorted from blood. As to subset: CD45RO+ cells pooled with CCR7-negative TemRA cells. CDR3 sequence reads: CASSFGTGRHEQFF. The CDR3 coding sequence is TGTGCCAGCAGTTTTGGGACAGGGAGGCATGAGCAGTTCTTC.